Listed below are T cell receptor beta chains from one sample, sequenced in a study of blood T cells in healthy people across ages. In TCRdb, the 5' RACE reads were re-called with MiXCR into one record per CDR3 protein. This table has about 1.4 million distinct CDR3 sequences, around 59% appearing once. What was sequenced was blood. The receptors come from a man younger than 35 in good health. The CDR3 runs from the conserved cysteine through the conserved F or W. D genes are given only for firm matches. The listing skips clone size in some rows; elsewhere it reads once, few, many or a size class.

size: .; D: .; V: TRBV28; J: TRBJ2-1; DNA: TGTGCCAGCAGTGCCCCTAGTCCCAATGAGCAGTTCTTC; CDR3: CASSAPSPNEQFF
size: .; D: .; V: TRBV2; J: TRBJ2-7; DNA: TGTGCCAGCAGTGAATTCTCCGGAGGGAGCTCGCTGGAGGACGAGCAGTACTTC; CDR3: CASSEFSGGSSLEDEQYF
size: few; D: TRBD1; V: TRBV4-1; J: TRBJ2-1; DNA: TGCGCCAGCAGCCAGCACAGGGGGTCCTACAATGAGCAGTTCTTC; CDR3: CASSQHRGSYNEQFF
size: few; D: TRBD2; V: TRBV10-3; J: TRBJ2-1; DNA: TGTGCCATCAGTGACTCTAGCGGGAGGGTCCGGTTCTTC; CDR3: CAISDSSGRVRFF
size: .; D: TRBD2; V: TRBV6-2/TRBV6-3; J: TRBJ2-2; DNA: TGTGCCAGCAGAGGGACTAGCGGGCCCCCTAAATCCATCGGGCTGTTTTTT; CDR3: CASRGTSGPPKSIGLFF
size: few; D: .; V: TRBV11-2; J: TRBJ2-4; DNA: TGTGCCAGCAGCTCCTTTGAGCGGCTACTCACCAAAAACATTCAGTACTTC; CDR3: CASSSFERLLTKNIQYF
size: .; D: .; V: TRBV20-1; J: TRBJ2-4; DNA: TGCAGTGCTAGAGTGTTGTCGTTGAGCGGGGCCAAAAACATTCAGTACTTC; CDR3: CSARVLSLSGAKNIQYF
size: .; D: .; V: TRBV12-3/TRBV12-4; J: TRBJ2-4; DNA: TGTGCCAGCAGTTCGGCTAGCATCGGTAGAGAGCAGTACTTC; CDR3: CASSSASIGREQYF
size: .; D: TRBD1; V: TRBV6-1; J: TRBJ1-4; DNA: TGTGCCAGCAGTGAAACCTACAGGGGGCGCTTTGGAAAACTGTTTTTT; CDR3: CASSETYRGRFGKLFF
size: .; D: TRBD2; V: TRBV4-1; J: TRBJ2-1; DNA: TGCGCCAGCAGCCAAGGAACAGCGGGAGGCTATGAGCAGTTCTTC; CDR3: CASSQGTAGGYEQFF
size: .; D: TRBD1; V: TRBV5-1; J: TRBJ2-3; DNA: TGCGCCAGCCGACGGACAGGGGACACAGATACGCAGTATTTT; CDR3: CASRRTGDTDTQYF
size: .; D: .; V: TRBV12-2; J: TRBJ2-3; DNA: TGTGCAAGTCGCTTATCGGGCGCAAGGACAGATACGCAGTATTTT; CDR3: CASRLSGARTDTQYF
size: .; D: .; V: TRBV10-3; J: TRBJ1-4; DNA: TGTGCCATCAGGGGGGCAACTAATGAAAAACTGTTTTTT; CDR3: CAIRGATNEKLFF
size: .; D: .; V: TRBV5-1; J: TRBJ2-7; DNA: TGCGCCAGCAGCTGGGAGAGCTCCTACGAGCAGTACTTC; CDR3: CASSWESSYEQYF
size: .; D: .; V: TRBV6-5; J: TRBJ2-7; DNA: TGTGCCAGCAGGGAGGCTACAGTTACCGGTACTGGGCAGTACTTC; CDR3: CASREATVTGTGQYF